This T cell receptor beta chain originates from a study of T cell repertoires in cytomegalovirus infection. The wider study: In the study, CMV epitopes included recently identified HLA-C-restricted and well-studied HLA-B-restricted ones. Based on public TCR beta signatures, there were indications of CMV infection and of a matching HLA type.

Overall study findings and caveats: Cumulative public TCR beta family frequency identified carriers of CMV plus the relevant HLA. HLA-C-restricted CMV-specific TCR beta clonotypes were dominant in the ex vivo response.

Trimming took 5 bases from V and 8 from J, leaving 15 bases between them. The CDR3 is 13 amino acids. In its sample, this clonotype was seen a few times. Antigen: not known. TCRdb re-derived calls from the reads in MiXCR, one entry per CDR3 protein. The sample holds around 570,000 distinct CDR3 sequences, 35% to 50% seen once. Sequenced here: cultured PBMCs, sampled from culture after CMV antigen stimulation. J is TRBJ1-2 and V is TRBV12-3 or TRBV12-4; D gene unclear. The clonotype originates from a human donor in good health (CMV status not recorded). Some clones in this sample may be carry-over from other donors' samples. CDR3 DNA: TGTGCCAGCAGTACCTCCGCGGGGAACGGCTACACCTTC. This codes for CASSTSAGNGYTF.